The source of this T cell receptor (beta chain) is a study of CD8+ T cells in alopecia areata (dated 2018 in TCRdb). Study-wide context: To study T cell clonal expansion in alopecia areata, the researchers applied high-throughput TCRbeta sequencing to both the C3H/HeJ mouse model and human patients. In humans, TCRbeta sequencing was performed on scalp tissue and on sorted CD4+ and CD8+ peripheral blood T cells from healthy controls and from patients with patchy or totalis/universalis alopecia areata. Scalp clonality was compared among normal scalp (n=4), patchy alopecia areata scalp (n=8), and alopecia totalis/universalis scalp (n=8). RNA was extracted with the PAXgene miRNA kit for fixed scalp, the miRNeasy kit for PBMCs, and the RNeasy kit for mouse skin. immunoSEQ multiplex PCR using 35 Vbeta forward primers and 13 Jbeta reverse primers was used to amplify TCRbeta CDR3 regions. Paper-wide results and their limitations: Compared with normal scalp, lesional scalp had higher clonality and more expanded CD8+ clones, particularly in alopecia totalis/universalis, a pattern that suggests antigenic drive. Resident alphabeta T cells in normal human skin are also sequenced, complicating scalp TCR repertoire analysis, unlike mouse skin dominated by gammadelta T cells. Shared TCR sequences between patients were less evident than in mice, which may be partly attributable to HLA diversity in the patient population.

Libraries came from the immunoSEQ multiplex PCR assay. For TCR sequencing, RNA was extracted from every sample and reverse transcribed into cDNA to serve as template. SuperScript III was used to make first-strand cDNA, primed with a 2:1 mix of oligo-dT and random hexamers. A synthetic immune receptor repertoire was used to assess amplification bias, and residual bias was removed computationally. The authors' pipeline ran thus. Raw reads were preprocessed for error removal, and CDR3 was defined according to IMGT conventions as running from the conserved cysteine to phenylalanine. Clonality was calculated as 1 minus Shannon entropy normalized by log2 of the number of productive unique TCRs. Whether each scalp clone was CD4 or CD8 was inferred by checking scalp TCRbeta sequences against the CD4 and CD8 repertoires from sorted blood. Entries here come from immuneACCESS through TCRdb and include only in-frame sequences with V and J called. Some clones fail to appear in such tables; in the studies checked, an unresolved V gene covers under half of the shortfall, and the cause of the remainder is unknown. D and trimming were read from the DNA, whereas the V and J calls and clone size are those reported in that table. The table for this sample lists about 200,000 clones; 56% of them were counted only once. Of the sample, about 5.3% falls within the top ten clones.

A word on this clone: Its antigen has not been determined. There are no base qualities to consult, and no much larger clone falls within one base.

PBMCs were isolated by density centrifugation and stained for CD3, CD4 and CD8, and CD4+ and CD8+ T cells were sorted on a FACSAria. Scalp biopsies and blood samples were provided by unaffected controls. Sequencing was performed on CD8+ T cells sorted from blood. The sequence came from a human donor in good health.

The nucleotides are TGTGCCAGCAGCTTGGACAGGGTGTCGACAGATACGCAGTATTTT. This sequence encodes CASSLDRVSTDTQYF. The rearranged segments are TRBV5-6 and TRBJ2-3; perhaps TRBD1 is the D gene, with 6 bases matching. Taken from cysteine to phenylalanine, the CDR3 has 15 residues. Kept here is only the CDR3 DNA, which spans 45 bases and is read in frame from base 1. V and J are truncated by 0 bases and 3 bases respectively, leaving an intervening sequence of 11 bases. Taken from the germline V gene, the CDR1 and CDR2 loops are SGHDT and YYEEEE.